This TCR beta chain was observed in a study of blood T cells in healthy people across ages. This clonotype was picked up a small number of times. The V gene's germline CDR1 is KGHSH and CDR2 LQKENI. The CDR3 has 15 amino acids. A second PCR, run for about 7 to 11 cycles, used a sample-barcoded 5' primer plus a J-beta primer mix. TCRdb independently ran MiXCR on the 5' RACE reads; one entry per CDR3 protein. Found here are 800,000 or so distinct CDR3 sequences, 25% of them singletons; the top ten hold under 4.5%. The same data also contributed to another study, on T cells of mothers and their children.

This TCR was recovered from a boy younger than 18 in good health. Sequenced input: blood. The chain recombines TRBV18 with TRBJ2-1; 9 nucleotides match TRBD1. The J call is uncertain, as TRBJ2-7 better fits the DNA end. In DNA, the CDR3 is TGTGCCAGCTCACCACGACAGGGGGTCACCTACGAGCAGTACTTC. Amino acids: CASSPRQGVTYEQYF.